This TCR beta chain emerged from a study of blood T cell repertoires in COVID-19. Study background: Donors in the United States, Italy and Spain gave samples during acute or convalescent COVID-19. PBMCs, B-cell-depleted T cells, or T cells were the source of the cDNA or gDNA that made up the material.

Authors' data handling: How many nucleated cells were present was estimated from reference gene primer amplification. Profiled with immunoSEQ multiplex PCR; TCRdb holds only in-frame clones, not every one. V and J calls and clone size are as listed in that table; D and trimming were resolved from the DNA. The sample comprises over 130,000 clones, approximately 78% of which are singletons, and 4% to 5% rests with the top ten. The junction had 0 bases not matched to a gene; V was cut back by 5 bases and J by 3 bases. CDR1 is SEHNR, CDR2 FQNEAQ, per germline (reference sequence). The CDR3 runs 12 residues.

The sample consisted of peripheral blood. The V call is TRBV7-9, the J call TRBJ2-7, with 8 positions matching TRBD1. The sequence came from a woman of 80 years or more with acute or convalescent COVID-19. The CDR3 region has the DNA TGTGCCAGCAGCGACAGGGGCTACGAGCAGTACTTC. It encodes CASSDRGYEQYF.